This T cell receptor (beta chain) stems from a study of Ad26.COV2.S vaccination and SARS-CoV-2 variants. The wider study: The COV1001 Ad26.COV2.S trial arm included the donor. The vaccine Ad26.COV2.S was put into the muscle once, or twice with 56 days between. Whole-study findings and limits: Vaccine recipients had higher spike-specific TCR breadth than placebo recipients.

Regarding this clone: The target antigen is unknown.

The assay was immunoSEQ multiplex PCR, and TCRdb's table has in-frame clones only and misses some. This table has some 350,000 clones, 85% to 90% appearing once. This CDR3 comprises 15 residues. The germline V gene encodes CDR1 SGHTA and CDR2 FQGNSA. The germline V and J ends were trimmed by 5 bases and 3 bases, with 14 bases remaining between them. Regarding treatment: some 20 received Ad26.COV2.S at low or high dose, single or two shots; 5 received placebo; per-sample allocation not given. Specimens were obtained on day 63 following the first vaccine or placebo injection. The vaccine antigen was prefusion-stabilized Wuhan SARS-CoV-2 spike.

The TCR comes from a person between 18 and 59 years old who received the Ad26.COV2.S COVID-19 vaccine or a placebo. J is TRBJ2-1 and V is TRBV7-2, with D perhaps matching TRBD1 (6 bases). The sequenced sample was peripheral blood, obtained in a trial of Ad26.COV2.S vaccine versus placebo. The chain's CDR3 is CASSHRWTVYNEQFF. The DNA of the CDR3 is TGTGCCAGCAGCCACCGCTGGACAGTCTACAATGAGCAGTTCTTC.